This TCR beta chain was found in a study of blood T cell repertoires in COVID-19. Study as a whole: Collection of acute and convalescent COVID-19 samples took place in the United States, Italy and Spain.

All enrollees were about 18 to 89 years old and from roughly 26 US areas. No more than 2 weeks before study entry, exposed participants had met a case of COVID-19. The V gene's germline CDR1 is SGDLS and CDR2 YYNGEE. This CDR3 spans 15 amino acids. V shed 4 bases, J shed 0 bases, and the junction held 3 bases outside the gene matches. Original handling: Estimation of nucleated cell counts relied on the amplification of reference gene primers. Libraries were prepared by immunoSEQ multiplex PCR; TCRdb keeps only in-frame clonotypes and omits some of them. Clone size and V and J calls were adopted from that table, with D and trimming inferred from the DNA. The profile shows around 320,000 clones, 85% to 95% of them singletons.

The origin of this receptor is a woman aged 25 to 39 who had been exposed to COVID-19. The V and J genes are TRBV9 and TRBJ2-1; 8 bases line up with TRBD1. Material for sequencing was PBMCs or T cells enriched from blood (not recorded which). The CDR3 sequence: CASSSGGVSYNEQFF. In DNA form, the CDR3 reads TGTGCCAGCAGCTCAGGGGGCGTCTCCTACAATGAGCAGTTCTTC.